This T cell receptor (beta chain) was observed in a study of T cells after yellow fever vaccination (dated by TCRdb to the late 2010s). With regard to the full study: The SMART-Seq v4 Ultra Low Input RNA kit was used to prepare libraries from fractions with low cell numbers. To follow T-cell clones before and after primary and booster YFV17D yellow fever vaccination, bulk TCR alpha and beta repertoires were sequenced over time. Two healthy male donors made up the cohort, one aged 18 to 30 years and the other aged 30 to 40 years. Bulk PBMC replicates and cell subsets were isolated from blood drawn at multiple timepoints before and after both primary and secondary immunization. The paper's findings and limits, for the study overall: Because the study included only a couple of donors, the extent to which the findings can be generalized is limited. After the booster, most clones that had expanded after primary vaccination were detected again (around 97% of CD4 and around nine tenths of CD8), suggesting broad maintenance of memory. Compared with the primary T-cell response, the secondary T-cell response was faster but weaker, reaching its peak on day 5 rather than on day 15. Because abundant contaminating clonotypes from the bulk population could be contained in FACS-sorted repertoires, computational filtering was required. A small fraction of clonotypes appeared in both the CD4 and CD8 compartments, likely as a result of convergent recombination.

TCR cDNA was synthesized by 5'RACE template switching, which introduced a universal primer site and unique molecular identifiers. cDNA synthesis was primed from both the TCR alpha and TCR beta constant segments. Libraries were amplified in two PCR steps, with sample barcodes and sequencing adapters added in the second step. Sequencing of the libraries was done on either Illumina HiSeq 2500 (2x100 bp) or NovaSeq (2x150 bp). On the authors' methods: Demultiplexing of reads and collapsing into UMI consensus sequences were performed with MIGEC, and V(D)J alignment was carried out with MiXCR. Vaccine-responding clonotypes were identified with edgeR using replicate PBMC samples, with FDR below 0.01 and a log2 fold change above 5 up to day 15 being required. Bulk clonotypes were assigned CD4 or CD8 identity according to which sequenced CD4 or CD8 repertoire held them at higher abundance. TCRdb took the public reads, trimmed them with fastp at Q25, ran MiXCR for clone calling and kept in-frame beta chains. All rows with the same CDR3 protein become a single entry with the most common DNA and genes. Here the V and J calls rest on TCRdb's processing, not on the authors' analysis. In this sample the table shows 200,000 to 300,000 distinct CDR3 sequences, 6% to 8% of which occur a single time. Approximately 0.99% of the sample is taken by the ten largest.

The treatment or condition label of this sample denotes: live attenuated yellow fever vaccine strain. A standard Ficoll-Paque protocol was used to isolate PBMCs from peripheral blood. Dynabeads CD4 and CD8 positive selection kits were used to isolate the CD4 and CD8 T-cell fractions. TriZol was used to extract RNA from bulk PBMCs, from CD4 and CD8 fractions, and from dextramer-positive and dextramer-negative fractions. This clonotype occurred a few times. Its antigen is unknown. No much larger clonotype is one base removed from it; base qualities were not supplied. V is cut by 7 bases and J by 7 bases, and the space between the germline ends is 20 bases. The CDR3 runs 15 residues from the cysteine to the phenylalanine. Only the CDR3 region is kept as DNA, spanning 45 bases read in frame from base 1.

The starting material was CD4+ T cells sorted from PBMCs, obtained on the day of the yellow fever booster vaccination. Rearrangement joined TRBV12-3 or TRBV12-4 to TRBJ2-1, and TRBD1 may be the D gene, going by 6 matching bases. This TCR was sampled from a young man who received the YFV17D yellow fever vaccine. The CDR3 amino acid sequence is: CASTLTGTPFNEQFF. The base sequence is TGTGCCAGCACCCTGACCGGGACACCCTTTAATGAGCAGTTCTTC.